Listed here are 16 T cell receptor beta chains from one sample, sequenced in a study of cytomegalovirus exposure and HLA in healthy donors. The primer mix had 60 Vbeta and 13 Jbeta primers. Using immunoSEQ multiplex PCR, the repertoire was profiled, and TCRdb retains in-frame clones only, with some absent. Of 90,000 to 120,000 clones listed, 70% are singletons. The specimen was PBMCs. These TCRs come from a man between 35 and 55 years old in good health and CMV-seropositive.

This clone turned up a few times. This specimen includes other DNA sequences encoding the same CDR3. This sequence joins TRBV6-4 and TRBJ2-1; 9 bases line up with TRBD2. The CDR3 contains 15 residues. Germline V CDR1 and CDR2: MRHNA, SNTAGT. J lost 0 bases, V lost 3 bases, and 0 bases had no gene match. This CDR3 reads CASSEAGGSYNEQFF. CDR3 in DNA: TGTGCCAGCAGTGAAGCGGGAGGCTCCTACAATGAGCAGTTCTTC.

In this sample, this clone turned up once. This chain uses TRBV28 with TRBJ2-7, with TRBD1 identical over 8 bases. The CDR3 contains 16 residues. Germline V gives CDR1 MDHEN, CDR2 SYDVKM. The trim removed 2 bases at V and 0 bases at J, leaving 6 bases unmatched. The CDR3 loop is CASSLGDRSSSYEQYF. CDR3 in DNA: TGTGCCAGCAGTTTAGGGGACAGGTCTAGCTCCTACGAGCAGTACTTC.

CDR3 protein: CASNSGRETQYF. The CDR3 region has the DNA TGTGCCAGCAACTCAGGGCGAGAGACCCAGTACTTC. This chain links TRBV28 with TRBJ2-5; D might be TRBD1 (5 bases). The germline V and J ends were trimmed by 7 bases and 4 bases, with 10 bases remaining between them. The V gene's germline CDR1 is MDHEN and CDR2 SYDVKM. The CDR3 is 12 residues long.

V is TRBV9 and J is TRBJ1-5; D uncertain. The V and J ends lost 4 bases and 4 bases respectively, with 9 bases between them. Germline V gene lookup returns CDR1 SGDLS and CDR2 YYNGEE. The CDR3 spans 13 residues. CDR3: CASSPRDNQPQHF. In DNA form, the CDR3 reads TGTGCCAGCAGCCCGAGGGATAATCAGCCCCAGCATTTT.

The rearrangement uses TRBV2 and TRBJ2-1, with 13 bases aligning to TRBD2. The CDR3 extends over 17 amino acids. Germline V gene lookup returns CDR1 SNHLY and CDR2 FYNNEI. V lost 3 bases to trimming and J lost 8 bases; unmatched junction nucleotides: 10. CDR3 region: CASSDGLAGEYFDEQFF. The CDR3 nucleotides read TGTGCCAGCAGTGATGGACTAGCGGGAGAGTATTTCGATGAGCAGTTCTTC.

The chain couples TRBV6-6 to TRBJ1-3; D gene unclear. The V end was cut by 4 bases, the J end by 7 bases, with 5 bases between. Germline CDR1 is MNHNY and CDR2 is SVGAGI (reference sequence). CDR3 length: 11 residues. The CDR3 loop reads CASSSQNTIYF. The CDR3 coding sequence is TGTGCCAGCAGTTCACAGAACACCATATATTTT.

The chain couples TRBV18 to TRBJ2-7; D uncertain. Germline V CDR1 and CDR2: KGHSH, LQKENI. The CDR3 totals 14 residues. V was pared by 2 bases and J by 5 bases, with 13 bases between. CDR3: CASSPDTVVNEQYF. The CDR3, as DNA: TGTGCCAGCTCACCAGATACGGTGGTGAACGAGCAGTACTTC.

V is TRBV4-1 and J is TRBJ2-3, with 7 bases identical to TRBD2. The germline gives CDR1 MGHRA, CDR2 YSYEKL. V shed 4 bases, J shed 0 bases, and the junction held 4 bases outside the gene matches. The CDR3 has 15 amino acids. The DNA for the CDR3 is TGCGCCAGCAGCCGAGCGGGGAAGAGCACAGATACGCAGTATTTT. Protein: CASSRAGKSTDTQYF.

This clone occurred a few times. The rearrangement links TRBV6-5 to TRBJ2-1; 11 bases map to TRBD2. The CDR3 sequence is 14 residues long. Germline V gene data show CDR1 as MNHEY and CDR2 as SVGAGI. With 5 bases clipped from V and 4 bases from J, the junction kept 1 base outside the gene matches. CDR3 protein: CASSRTSGYNEQFF. The CDR3 DNA follows: TGTGCCAGCAGTCGGACTAGCGGGTACAATGAGCAGTTCTTC.

This clone has more than one count but fewer than ten. The chain employs TRBV5-1 and TRBJ2-7, with 9 bases that match TRBD1. The length of the CDR3 is 14 residues. Trimming cost V 4 bases and J 0 bases; bases outside gene matches: 2. Germline V gives CDR1 SGHRS, CDR2 YFSETQ. In nucleotides, the CDR3 is TGCGCCAGCAGCGGGGACAGGGTCTCCTACGAGCAGTACTTC. Protein: CASSGDRVSYEQYF. The full variable domain, in which reference TRBV5-1 and TRBJ2-7 provide the parts outside the CDR3, is KAGVTQTPRYLIKTRGQQVTLSCSPISGHRSVSWYQQTPGQGLQFLFEYFSETQRNKGNFPGRFSGRQFSNSRSEMNVSTLELGDSALYLCASSGDRVSYEQYFGPGTRLTVT.

CDR3 sequence reads: CASINRGRVNEQYF. The CDR3 coding sequence is TGTGCCAGCATTAACAGGGGGCGCGTAAACGAGCAGTACTTC. This rearrangement joins TRBV28 to TRBJ2-5, with 9 bases aligning to TRBD1. Matching the DNA end better, TRBJ2-7 makes the J call doubtful. The CDR3 sequence is 14 residues long. Germline V gene data show CDR1 as MDHEN and CDR2 as SYDVKM.

The genes are TRBV7-2 and TRBJ1-4; 7 nucleotides align to TRBD1. The germline V gene has CDR1 SGHTA and CDR2 FQGNSA. This CDR3 is 15 amino acids long. The trim removed 5 bases at V and 8 bases at J, leaving 11 bases unmatched. The CDR3 loop is CASSPRQGGGEKLFF. The DNA for the CDR3 is TGTGCCAGCAGCCCGAGACAGGGTGGGGGCGAAAAACTGTTTTTT.

The V gene is TRBV6-4, the J gene TRBJ2-3, with 10 bases fitting TRBD2. Germline values: CDR1 MRHNA, CDR2 SNTAGT. Trimming removed 2 bases from V and 1 base from J; junction bases left unmatched: 0. The CDR3 covers 15 residues. CDR3: CASSDGTSGTDTQYF. Here the CDR3 DNA reads TGTGCCAGCAGTGACGGGACTAGCGGCACAGATACGCAGTATTTT.

The chain employs TRBV7-9 and TRBJ1-4; 8 nucleotides line up with TRBD1. The CDR3 consists of 15 residues. Unmatched junction bases numbered 9, after V lost 4 bases and J lost 8 bases. CDR1 and CDR2 from the germline V gene are SEHNR and FQNEAQ (reference sequence). As DNA, the CDR3 is TGTGCCAGCAGCTCTCAGGGGGCATTGGAAGAAAAACTGTTTTTT. Protein: CASSSQGALEEKLFF.

The chain has TRBV6-1 and TRBJ2-2; 12 nucleotides match TRBD2. The CDR3 spans 19 residues. CDR1 and CDR2 (germline): MNHNS, SASEGT. After removal of 3 bases from V and 2 bases from J, the junction contained 10 bases not matched to a gene. In DNA, the CDR3 is TGTGCCAGCAGTGATGGGAGGCGACTAGCGGGGGTTAACACCGGGGAGCTGTTTTTT. As protein: CASSDGRRLAGVNTGELFF.

The chain is built from TRBV12-5 and TRBJ2-3; 9 bases match TRBD1. Per germline, CDR1 LGHNT and CDR2 FRNRAP. The V segment lost 6 bases and the J segment 4 bases; nucleotides outside the gene matches: 5. CDR3 length equals 14 residues. The CDR3 DNA sequence: TGTGCTAGTGGCCGGGACAGGGTCTCAGATACGCAGTATTTT. This encodes CASGRDRVSDTQYF.